This T cell receptor beta chain was identified during a study of blood T cell repertoires in COVID-19. About the research overall: Whether acute or convalescent, the COVID-19 samples came from the United States, Italy and Spain. The cDNA or gDNA used as material had been derived from T cells, B-cell-depleted T cells, or PBMCs.

Per the original methods: Reference gene primer amplification in the assay estimated nucleated cell counts. The protocol was immunoSEQ multiplex PCR, while the TCRdb copy is restricted to in-frame clones and leaves out a portion. The V and J calls and clone size were taken over from that table, and D and trimming were inferred from the DNA. The sample consists of about 46,000 clones, 75% to 90% of them appearing once. The CDR3 consists of 18 residues. CDR1 SGHAT and CDR2 FQNNGV come from the germline V gene. Trimming removed 8 bases from V and 6 bases from J, with 32 bases in between. Material: peripheral blood. This TCR was sampled from a human donor with active COVID-19. The donor label of this sample is uncertain. The rearrangement uses TRBV11-2 and TRBJ2-7; a possible D gene is TRBD1 (5 bases). The CDR3 reads CASRDFIQAGSPLGEQYF. The CDR3 region has the DNA TGTGCCAGCCGAGACTTTATACAGGCCGGCTCCCCTCTTGGCGAGCAGTACTTC.